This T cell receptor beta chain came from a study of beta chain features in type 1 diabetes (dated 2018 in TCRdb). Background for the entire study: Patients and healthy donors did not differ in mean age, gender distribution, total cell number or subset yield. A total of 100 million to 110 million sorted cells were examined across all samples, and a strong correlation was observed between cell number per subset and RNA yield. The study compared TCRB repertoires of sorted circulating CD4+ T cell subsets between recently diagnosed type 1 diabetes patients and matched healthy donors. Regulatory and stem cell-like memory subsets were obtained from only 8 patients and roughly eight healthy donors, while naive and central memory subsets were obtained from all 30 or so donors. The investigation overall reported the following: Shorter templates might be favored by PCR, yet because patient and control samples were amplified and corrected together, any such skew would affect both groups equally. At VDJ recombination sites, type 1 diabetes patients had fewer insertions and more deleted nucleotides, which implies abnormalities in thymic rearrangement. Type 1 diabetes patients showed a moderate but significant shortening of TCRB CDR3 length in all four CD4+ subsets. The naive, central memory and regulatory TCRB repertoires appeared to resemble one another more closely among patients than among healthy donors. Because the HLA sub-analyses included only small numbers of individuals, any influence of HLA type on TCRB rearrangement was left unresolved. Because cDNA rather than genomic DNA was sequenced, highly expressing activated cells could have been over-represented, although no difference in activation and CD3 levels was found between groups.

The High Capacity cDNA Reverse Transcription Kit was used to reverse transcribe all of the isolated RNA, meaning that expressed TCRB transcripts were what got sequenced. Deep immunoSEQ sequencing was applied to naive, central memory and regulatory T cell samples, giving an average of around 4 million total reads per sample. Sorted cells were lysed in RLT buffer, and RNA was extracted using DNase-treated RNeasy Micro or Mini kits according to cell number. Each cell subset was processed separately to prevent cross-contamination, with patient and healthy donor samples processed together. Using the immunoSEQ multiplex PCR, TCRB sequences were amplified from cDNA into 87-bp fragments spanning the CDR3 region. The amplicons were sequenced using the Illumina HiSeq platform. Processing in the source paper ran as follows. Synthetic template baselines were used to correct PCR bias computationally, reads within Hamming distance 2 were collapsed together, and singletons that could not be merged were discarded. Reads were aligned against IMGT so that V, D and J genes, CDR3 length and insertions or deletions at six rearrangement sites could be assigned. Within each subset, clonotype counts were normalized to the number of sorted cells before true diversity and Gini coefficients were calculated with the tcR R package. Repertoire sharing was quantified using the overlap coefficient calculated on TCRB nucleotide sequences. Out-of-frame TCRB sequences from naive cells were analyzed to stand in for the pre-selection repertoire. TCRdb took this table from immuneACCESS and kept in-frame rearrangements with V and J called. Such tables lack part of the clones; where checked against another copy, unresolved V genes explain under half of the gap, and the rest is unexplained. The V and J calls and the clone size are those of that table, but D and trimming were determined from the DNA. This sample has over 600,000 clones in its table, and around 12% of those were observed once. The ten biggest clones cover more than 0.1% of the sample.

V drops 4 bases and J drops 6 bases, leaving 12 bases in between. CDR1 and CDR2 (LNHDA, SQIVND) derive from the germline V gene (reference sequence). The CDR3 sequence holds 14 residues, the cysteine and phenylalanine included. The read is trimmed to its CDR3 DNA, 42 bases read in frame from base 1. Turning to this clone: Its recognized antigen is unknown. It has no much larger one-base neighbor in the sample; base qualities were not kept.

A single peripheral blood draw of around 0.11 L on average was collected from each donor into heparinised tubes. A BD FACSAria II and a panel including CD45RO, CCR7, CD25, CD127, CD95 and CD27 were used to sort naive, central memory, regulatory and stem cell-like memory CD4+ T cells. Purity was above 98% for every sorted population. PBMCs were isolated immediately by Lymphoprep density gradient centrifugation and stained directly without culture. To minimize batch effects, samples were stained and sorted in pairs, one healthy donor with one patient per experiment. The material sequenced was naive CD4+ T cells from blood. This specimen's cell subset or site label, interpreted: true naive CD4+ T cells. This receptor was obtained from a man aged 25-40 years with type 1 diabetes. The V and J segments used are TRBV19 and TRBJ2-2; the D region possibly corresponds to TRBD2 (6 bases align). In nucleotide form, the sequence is TGTGCCAGTAGTACGGGACTCCCGGCCGGGGAGCTGTTTTTT. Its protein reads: CASSTGLPAGELFF.